The rows below give T cell receptor beta chains drawn from one sample of a study of cytomegalovirus exposure and HLA in healthy donors. Data came from immunoSEQ multiplex PCR; TCRdb stores just in-frame clones and leaves some out. The sample includes about 130,000 clones, roughly 84% of them seen just once. Sequencing was done on a sample of PBMCs. The receptors stem from a boy aged 5 to 17 in good health and CMV-seronegative. CDR3s include the opening cysteine and the closing phenylalanine or tryptophan.

TRBV4-3	14	TRBJ2-3	CASSQDPLTDTQYF
TRBV4-2	15	TRBJ1-5	CASSQDPDSNQPQHF
TRBV6-1	15	TRBJ2-3	CASSVEAGGADTQYF
TRBV6-1	12	TRBJ1-2	CASSEAGRRYTF
TRBV6-5	14	TRBJ1-1	CASSTGQGASEAFF
TRBV6-1	13	TRBJ2-7	CASIGGLTYEQYF
TRBV7-3	14	TRBJ2-1	CASSRAGGNNEQFF
TRBV18	18	TRBJ1-5	CASSLQPGQNIENQPQHF
TRBV27	12	TRBJ1-1	CASSSGYTEAFF
TRBV6-6	15	TRBJ2-1	CASSYVGDSYNEQFF
TRBV10-3	15	TRBJ1-4	CAISESPSPNEKLFF
TRBV4-3	16	TRBJ2-2	CASSQDRVIDTGELFF
TRBV27	14	TRBJ1-2	CASSQGQGLNGYTF
TRBV29-1	13	TRBJ1-2	CSVVSATGYGYTF
TRBV2	13	TRBJ1-3	CASSLDSGNTIYF
TRBV6-1	12	TRBJ1-2	CASSEFRGGYTF
TRBV4-2	17	TRBJ1-5	CASSQTPGWGRRQPQHF
TRBV7-9	15	TRBJ1-3	CASSPDGFVGNTIYF
TRBV18	17	TRBJ2-2	CASSPLDRRRGTGELFF
TRBV7-3	13	TRBJ1-1	CASSLTGNTEAFF
TRBV21-1	17	TRBJ1-4	CASSHFPGQPLPEKLFF
TRBV6-6	13	TRBJ2-7	CASSYSQGYEQYF
TRBV5-6	14	TRBJ1-2	CASSSVGTGGGYTF
TRBV18	15	TRBJ2-3	CASSPGTGSADTQYF
TRBV2	13	TRBJ2-7	CASTRTSAYEQYF
TRBV4-3	16	TRBJ2-5	CASSQELRGRWETQYF
TRBV7-8	14	TRBJ1-4	CASSSPDRAEKLFF
TRBV5-1	15	TRBJ1-4	CASSTDIPDNEKLFF
TRBV19	20	TRBJ2-5	CASSTYLSFSGSRNQETQYF
TRBV19	14	TRBJ1-3	CASSMREAPGTIYF
TRBV2	15	TRBJ2-7	CASSEYGGTVYEQYF
TRBV11-2	14	TRBJ2-1	CASSSPGQYNEQFF
TRBV29-1	15	TRBJ1-1	CSVSLPGGRNTEAFF
TRBV2	14	TRBJ1-2	CASSEQATNYGYTF
TRBV9	16	TRBJ2-7	CASSAQPTGVSYEQYF
TRBV30	13	TRBJ1-2	CAWSGQAGVGYTF
TRBV5-4	15	TRBJ1-2	CASSFQGAANYGYTF
TRBV7-3	13	TRBJ2-5	CASSALAGETQYF